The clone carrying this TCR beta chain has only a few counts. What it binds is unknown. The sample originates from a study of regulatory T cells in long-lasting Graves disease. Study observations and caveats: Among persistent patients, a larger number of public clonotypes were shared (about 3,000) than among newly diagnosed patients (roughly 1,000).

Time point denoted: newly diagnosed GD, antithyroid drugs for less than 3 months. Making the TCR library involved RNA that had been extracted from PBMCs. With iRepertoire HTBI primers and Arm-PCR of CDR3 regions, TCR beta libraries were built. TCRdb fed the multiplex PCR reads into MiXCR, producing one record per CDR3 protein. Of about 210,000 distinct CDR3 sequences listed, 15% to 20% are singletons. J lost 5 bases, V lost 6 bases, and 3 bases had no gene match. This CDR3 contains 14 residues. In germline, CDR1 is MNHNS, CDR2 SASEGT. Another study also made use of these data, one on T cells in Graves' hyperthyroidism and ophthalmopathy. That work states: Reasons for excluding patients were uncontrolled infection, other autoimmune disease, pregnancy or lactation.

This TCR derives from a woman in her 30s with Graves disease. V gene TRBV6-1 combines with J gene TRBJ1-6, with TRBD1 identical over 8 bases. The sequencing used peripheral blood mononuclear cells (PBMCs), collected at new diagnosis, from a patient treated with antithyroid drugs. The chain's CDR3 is CASSSTGDNSPLHF. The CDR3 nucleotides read TGTGCCAGCAGCTCGACAGGGGATAATTCACCCCTCCACTTT.